This TCR beta chain was observed in a study of blood T cell repertoires in COVID-19. Study-wide background: Acute-phase and convalescent COVID-19 samples originated in the United States, Italy and Spain.

The germline V gene has CDR1 SNHLY and CDR2 FYNNEI. There are 16 residues in the CDR3. The V end lost 7 bases, the J end lost 1 base, and 17 bases lay between the germline ends. TCRdb's copy holds only in-frame clones and misses some; the assay was immunoSEQ multiplex PCR. The sample holds under 130,000 clones; around 76% are singletons and the top ten take roughly a fifth. The sequence came from a woman in her 70s with acute or convalescent COVID-19. Sequenced sample: peripheral blood. The chain employs TRBV2 and TRBJ2-4; the D gene is possibly TRBD1 (6 bases). The CDR3 protein is CASTPTGTRAKNIQYF. The CDR3 bases are TGTGCCAGCACCCCGACAGGCACTAGGGCCAAAAACATTCAGTACTTC. Filled out from reference TRBV2 and TRBJ2-4, the complete variable domain reads EPEVTQTPSHQVTQMGQEVILRCVPISNHLYFYWYRQILGQKVEFLVSFYNNEISEKSEIFDDQFSVERPDGSNFTLKIRSTKLEDSAMYFCASTPTGTRAKNIQYFGAGTRLSVL.